This record covers a single T cell receptor beta chain. The antigen is not known. MiXCR, applied by TCRdb to the reads, yields one record per CDR3 protein. The table records 60,000 to 75,000 distinct CDR3 sequences, more than 20% of them present only once. The data originate from a study of type 1 regulatory T cells. Background on the study: An in vitro protocol generated T-allo10, a Tr1-enriched, alloantigen-specific CD4 T cell product. Study observations and caveats: Compared with non-Tr1 cells, Tr1 cells showed a narrower TCR repertoire.

The CDR3 contains 12 residues. V lost 5 bases, J lost 6 bases, and 11 bases lay in between. Germline V gives CDR1 SQVTM, CDR2 ANQGSEA. V gene TRBV29-1 combines with J gene TRBJ1-5; D uncertain. The receptor was derived from a human donor in good health. What was sequenced was cultured type 1 regulatory T (Tr1) cells, either the whole culture or a sorted fraction (not recorded which). In nucleotides, the CDR3 is TGCAGCGTTCGGGAAGGTCTTCAGCCCCAGCATTTT. Amino acid sequence: CSVREGLQPQHF.